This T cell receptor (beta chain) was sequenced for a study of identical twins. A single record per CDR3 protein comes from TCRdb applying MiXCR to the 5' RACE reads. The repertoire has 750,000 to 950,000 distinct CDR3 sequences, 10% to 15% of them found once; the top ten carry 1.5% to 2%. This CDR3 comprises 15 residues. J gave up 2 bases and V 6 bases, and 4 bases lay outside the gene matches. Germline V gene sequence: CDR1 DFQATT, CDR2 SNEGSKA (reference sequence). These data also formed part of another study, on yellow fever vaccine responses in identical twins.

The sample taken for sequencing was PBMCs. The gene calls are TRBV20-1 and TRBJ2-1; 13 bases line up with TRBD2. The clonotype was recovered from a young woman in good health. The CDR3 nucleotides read TGCAGTGCGTTGGGGACTAGCGGGACCTACAATGAGCAGTTCTTC. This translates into CSALGTSGTYNEQFF.